This TCR beta chain was identified during a study of CD8 T cells in Susac syndrome. RNA was extracted with the RNeasy kit, and a quantity of 0.5 to 1 ug was reverse transcribed using random hexamers. An immunoSEQ multiplex PCR amplified TCR beta CDR3 over 54 Vbeta and 13 Jbeta. One entry per CDR3 protein results from TCRdb running MiXCR on the immunoSEQ multiplex PCR reads. Here the sample spans about 160,000 distinct CDR3 sequences, approximately 92% being singletons. V lost 2 bases, J lost 0 bases, and 5 bases lay in between. CDR1 is WNHNN and CDR2 is SYGVQD in the germline V gene (reference sequence). CDR3 length: 15 amino acids. TCR beta was sequenced from blood CD8+ and CD4+ T cells. Age- and sex-matched healthy donors served as the control group. CD8+ and CD4+ T cells were negatively isolated; TEMRA cells were FACS-enriched.

The J gene is TRBJ2-6, the V gene TRBV10-1; no reliable D call. The sequence was obtained from a human donor in good health. Sequenced sample: CD4+ T cells from PBMCs. The CDR3 loop reads CASSEGVSGANVLTF. CDR3 nucleotides: TGCGCCAGCAGTGAGGGAGTCTCTGGGGCCAACGTCCTGACTTTC.